These T cell receptor beta chains were read from a single sample in a study of ipilimumab plus nivolumab after autologous stem cell transplantation. Method: immunoSEQ multiplex PCR; TCRdb's copy keeps in-frame clones and lacks some. The sample holds 10,000 to 15,000 clones, about 80% seen once. Source: PBMCs, taken in a trial of ipilimumab plus nivolumab as post-transplant consolidation. The receptors here all came from a male donor with diffuse large B-cell lymphoma. Each CDR3 is given with its conserved first and last residue. Fields, in order: D gene, clone size, V gene, J gene, CDR3 protein, CDR3 DNA. The D gene is left open where the match is weak. Size values are once, few and many counts, or a class for expanded clones, and some rows have none.

D gene: TRBD1
clone size: few
V gene: TRBV5-4
J gene: TRBJ1-4
CDR3 protein: CASSNPGQGARGANEKLFF
CDR3 DNA: TGTGCCAGCAGCAATCCGGGACAGGGGGCCCGAGGAGCTAATGAAAAACTGTTTTTT

D gene: TRBD1
clone size: -
V gene: TRBV9
J gene: TRBJ2-2
CDR3 protein: CASNRQGGTGELFF
CDR3 DNA: TGTGCCAGCAACCGACAGGGGGGCACCGGGGAGCTGTTTTTT

D gene: TRBD2
clone size: -
V gene: TRBV27
J gene: TRBJ2-5
CDR3 protein: CASSLWEGETQYF
CDR3 DNA: TGTGCCAGCAGTTTATGGGAGGGAGAGACCCAGTACTTC

D gene: -
clone size: -
V gene: TRBV21-1
J gene: TRBJ2-3
CDR3 protein: CASSKTGLAGGITDTQYF
CDR3 DNA: TGTGCCAGCAGCAAAACGGGACTAGCGGGAGGGATCACAGATACGCAGTATTTT

D gene: -
clone size: -
V gene: TRBV7-6
J gene: TRBJ1-1
CDR3 protein: CASSLDSGNTEAFF
CDR3 DNA: TGTGCCAGCAGCTTAGACAGTGGGAACACTGAAGCTTTCTTT

D gene: TRBD2
clone size: -
V gene: TRBV5-1
J gene: TRBJ2-7
CDR3 protein: CASSSSLREGEQYF
CDR3 DNA: TGCGCCAGCAGCTCGTCACTTAGGGAGGGCGAGCAGTACTTC

D gene: -
clone size: -
V gene: TRBV30
J gene: TRBJ1-2
CDR3 protein: CAWSVHGIPGYTF
CDR3 DNA: TGTGCCTGGAGTGTACACGGTATTCCAGGCTACACCTTC

D gene: -
clone size: few
V gene: TRBV30
J gene: TRBJ1-1
CDR3 protein: CAWRGLLGADTEAFF
CDR3 DNA: TGTGCCTGGAGGGGCTTGTTGGGGGCTGACACTGAAGCTTTCTTT

D gene: -
clone size: -
V gene: TRBV11-2
J gene: TRBJ1-4
CDR3 protein: CASSLVRSGFRTNEKLFF
CDR3 DNA: TGTGCCAGCAGCTTAGTGAGGTCTGGGTTTCGGACTAATGAAAAACTGTTTTTT

D gene: -
clone size: few
V gene: TRBV2
J gene: TRBJ2-2
CDR3 protein: CASSGGSRTTGELFF
CDR3 DNA: TGTGCCAGCTCTGGGGGCTCTAGGACCACCGGGGAGCTGTTTTTT

D gene: -
clone size: -
V gene: TRBV7-7
J gene: TRBJ2-2
CDR3 protein: CASSLRVGNTGELFF
CDR3 DNA: TGTGCCAGCAGCTTAAGGGTCGGGAACACCGGGGAGCTGTTTTTT

D gene: -
clone size: -
V gene: TRBV7-8
J gene: TRBJ2-7
CDR3 protein: CASSLVGVLNEQYF
CDR3 DNA: TGTGCCAGCAGCTTAGTGGGCGTCCTGAACGAGCAGTACTTC

D gene: -
clone size: -
V gene: TRBV6-5
J gene: TRBJ1-4
CDR3 protein: CASSYSGPATNEKLFF
CDR3 DNA: TGTGCCAGCAGTTACTCCGGGCCTGCAACTAATGAAAAACTGTTTTTT

D gene: -
clone size: -
V gene: TRBV20-1
J gene: TRBJ1-4
CDR3 protein: CSAREVEKLFF
CDR3 DNA: TGCAGTGCTAGAGAAGTGGAAAAACTGTTTTTT

D gene: TRBD1
clone size: -
V gene: TRBV9
J gene: TRBJ1-2
CDR3 protein: CASSKGGMRGHIDGYTF
CDR3 DNA: TGTGCCAGCAGCAAAGGTGGGATGAGGGGGCATATAGATGGCTACACCTTC

D gene: -
clone size: -
V gene: TRBV6-1
J gene: TRBJ1-2
CDR3 protein: CASSEVRGHLPNYGYTF
CDR3 DNA: TGTGCCAGCAGTGAGGTAAGGGGACACCTACCCAACTATGGCTACACCTTC

D gene: -
clone size: -
V gene: TRBV29-1
J gene: TRBJ1-2
CDR3 protein: CSVSQAQDGYTF
CDR3 DNA: TGCAGCGTTAGCCAGGCCCAAGACGGCTACACCTTC

D gene: -
clone size: -
V gene: TRBV28
J gene: TRBJ2-3
CDR3 protein: CASSLGQTSTDTQYF
CDR3 DNA: TGTGCCAGCAGCCTCGGACAGACTAGCACAGATACGCAGTATTTT

D gene: -
clone size: -
V gene: TRBV2
J gene: TRBJ1-1
CDR3 protein: CASSLDYRSTEAFF
CDR3 DNA: TGTGCCAGCAGCTTAGATTACCGGAGCACTGAAGCTTTCTTT

D gene: TRBD1
clone size: few
V gene: TRBV7-3
J gene: TRBJ2-7
CDR3 protein: CASSPSGTGLYEQYF
CDR3 DNA: TGTGCCAGCAGCCCATCGGGGACAGGGCTATACGAGCAGTACTTC

D gene: -
clone size: -
V gene: TRBV9
J gene: TRBJ2-7
CDR3 protein: CASSVMEGTYGDEQYF
CDR3 DNA: TGTGCCAGCAGCGTAATGGAAGGAACCTACGGGGACGAGCAGTACTTC

D gene: TRBD1
clone size: -
V gene: TRBV18
J gene: TRBJ1-1
CDR3 protein: CASSPLPRQGAKNTEAFF
CDR3 DNA: TGTGCCAGCTCACCACTACCAAGACAGGGGGCGAAGAACACTGAAGCTTTCTTT

D gene: TRBD1
clone size: -
V gene: TRBV7-9
J gene: TRBJ2-1
CDR3 protein: CASSRDSNSYNEQFF
CDR3 DNA: TGTGCCAGCAGCCGGGACAGCAACTCCTACAATGAGCAGTTCTTC

D gene: TRBD1
clone size: -
V gene: TRBV12-5
J gene: TRBJ1-1
CDR3 protein: CASGLGLRGRNTEAFF
CDR3 DNA: TGTGCTAGTGGTTTGGGGCTAAGGGGGCGAAACACTGAAGCTTTCTTT

D gene: -
clone size: -
V gene: TRBV29-1
J gene: TRBJ1-2
CDR3 protein: CSIPRGRDYGYTF
CDR3 DNA: TGCAGCATACCCCGGGGACGGGACTATGGCTACACCTTC

D gene: -
clone size: few
V gene: TRBV20-1
J gene: TRBJ2-7
CDR3 protein: CSVQAYEQYF
CDR3 DNA: TGCAGTGTTCAAGCCTACGAGCAGTACTTC

D gene: -
clone size: few
V gene: TRBV7-6
J gene: TRBJ2-7
CDR3 protein: CASSLADRRYEQYF
CDR3 DNA: TGTGCCAGCAGCTTAGCTGACAGACGCTACGAGCAGTACTTC

D gene: TRBD1
clone size: -
V gene: TRBV5-6
J gene: TRBJ2-7
CDR3 protein: CASSSGTRGREQYF
CDR3 DNA: TGTGCCAGCAGCTCGGGAACAAGGGGGCGCGAGCAGTACTTC

D gene: -
clone size: -
V gene: TRBV21-1
J gene: TRBJ2-1
CDR3 protein: CASSTQDRAPNEQFF
CDR3 DNA: TGTGCCAGCAGCACCCAGGACAGGGCCCCCAATGAGCAGTTCTTC

D gene: TRBD2
clone size: -
V gene: TRBV7-9
J gene: TRBJ2-1
CDR3 protein: CASSLGLAGGYRYNEQFF
CDR3 DNA: TGTGCCAGCAGCTTAGGACTAGCGGGAGGATATCGATACAATGAGCAGTTCTTC

D gene: TRBD1
clone size: few
V gene: TRBV4-2
J gene: TRBJ1-4
CDR3 protein: CASSQGGHPGQGNEKLFF
CDR3 DNA: TGTGCCAGCAGCCAAGGGGGGCATCCGGGACAGGGTAATGAAAAACTGTTTTTT

D gene: TRBD1
clone size: once
V gene: TRBV5-1
J gene: TRBJ1-6
CDR3 protein: CASSLSGGDSPLHF
CDR3 DNA: TGCGCCAGCAGCTTGTCAGGGGGCGATTCACCCCTCCACTTT

D gene: TRBD1
clone size: -
V gene: TRBV4-1
J gene: TRBJ2-7
CDR3 protein: CASSQAPGQGNHEQYF
CDR3 DNA: TGCGCCAGCAGCCAAGCGCCGGGACAGGGGAATCACGAGCAGTACTTC

D gene: -
clone size: -
V gene: TRBV19
J gene: TRBJ1-2
CDR3 protein: CASSWGTVNYGYTF
CDR3 DNA: TGTGCCAGTAGCTGGGGGACCGTGAACTATGGCTACACCTTC

D gene: -
clone size: -
V gene: TRBV7-9
J gene: TRBJ2-7
CDR3 protein: CASSLDNGPAYEQYF
CDR3 DNA: TGTGCCAGCAGCTTAGACAATGGGCCAGCCTACGAGCAGTACTTC

D gene: TRBD1
clone size: medium-sized
V gene: TRBV7-6
J gene: TRBJ1-1
CDR3 protein: CASSLGQTNTEAFF
CDR3 DNA: TGTGCCAGCAGCCTGGGACAGACGAACACTGAAGCTTTCTTT

D gene: TRBD2
clone size: -
V gene: TRBV2
J gene: TRBJ2-1
CDR3 protein: CAILAGGYNEQFF
CDR3 DNA: TGTGCCATACTAGCGGGGGGCTACAATGAGCAGTTCTTC

D gene: TRBD1
clone size: -
V gene: TRBV18
J gene: TRBJ2-6
CDR3 protein: CASSPGRVDRVRLGANVLTF
CDR3 DNA: TGTGCCAGCTCACCCGGTCGGGTGGACAGGGTTCGCCTCGGGGCCAACGTCCTGACTTTC

D gene: -
clone size: few
V gene: TRBV6-5
J gene: TRBJ1-2
CDR3 protein: CASSYSTAYGYTF
CDR3 DNA: TGTGCCAGCAGTTACTCGACAGCCTATGGCTACACCTTC

D gene: TRBD1
clone size: -
V gene: TRBV7-2
J gene: TRBJ2-4
CDR3 protein: CASSLDRGREFRGIQYF
CDR3 DNA: TGTGCCAGCAGCTTAGACAGGGGGAGAGAGTTTCGTGGCATTCAGTACTTC

D gene: -
clone size: -
V gene: TRBV2
J gene: TRBJ2-3
CDR3 protein: CASSESPGTQYF
CDR3 DNA: TGTGCCAGCAGTGAATCCCCCGGGACGCAGTATTTT

D gene: -
clone size: -
V gene: TRBV19
J gene: TRBJ1-6
CDR3 protein: CASSLPQGLGPMSPLHF
CDR3 DNA: TGTGCCAGTAGTTTACCACAGGGCTTGGGGCCGATGTCACCCCTCCACTTT

D gene: -
clone size: once
V gene: TRBV6-9
J gene: TRBJ2-1
CDR3 protein: CASSPRRGSYNEQFF
CDR3 DNA: TGTGCCAGCAGCCCACGGAGGGGGTCCTACAATGAGCAGTTCTTC

D gene: TRBD2
clone size: -
V gene: TRBV5-1
J gene: TRBJ2-3
CDR3 protein: CASSSGGIGADTQYF
CDR3 DNA: TGCGCCAGCAGCTCGGGGGGTATTGGGGCAGATACGCAGTATTTT

D gene: -
clone size: few
V gene: TRBV19
J gene: TRBJ1-5
CDR3 protein: CASSPNDRFAQPQHF
CDR3 DNA: TGTGCCAGTAGTCCAAATGACCGGTTCGCTCAGCCCCAGCATTTT

D gene: TRBD1
clone size: -
V gene: TRBV7-2
J gene: TRBJ1-4
CDR3 protein: CASSLTGGNEKLFF
CDR3 DNA: TGTGCCAGCAGCTTGACAGGGGGTAATGAAAAACTGTTTTTT

D gene: -
clone size: few
V gene: TRBV5-6
J gene: TRBJ1-5
CDR3 protein: CASSFIGGQPQHF
CDR3 DNA: TGTGCCAGCAGCTTTATTGGCGGTCAGCCCCAGCATTTT

D gene: TRBD2
clone size: -
V gene: TRBV7-8
J gene: TRBJ2-3
CDR3 protein: CASSLGTSGGTDTQYF
CDR3 DNA: TGTGCCAGCAGCCTCGGGACTAGCGGGGGCACAGATACGCAGTATTTT

D gene: TRBD2
clone size: -
V gene: TRBV4-1
J gene: TRBJ2-7
CDR3 protein: CASSQEGRASGTYEQYF
CDR3 DNA: TGCGCCAGCAGCCAAGAAGGTAGGGCTAGCGGGACCTACGAGCAGTACTTC

D gene: -
clone size: few
V gene: TRBV5-8
J gene: TRBJ2-1
CDR3 protein: CASLLPGLNYNEQFF
CDR3 DNA: TGTGCCAGCCTCCTACCGGGACTTAATTACAATGAGCAGTTCTTC

D gene: -
clone size: once
V gene: TRBV6-5
J gene: TRBJ2-1
CDR3 protein: CASSIAVTYNEQFF
CDR3 DNA: TGTGCCAGCAGTATAGCGGTGACCTACAATGAGCAGTTCTTC

D gene: -
clone size: few
V gene: TRBV4-3
J gene: TRBJ1-1
CDR3 protein: CASSQDSGRGTEAFF
CDR3 DNA: TGCGCCAGCAGCCAAGATTCAGGGCGGGGCACTGAAGCTTTCTTT

D gene: TRBD1
clone size: -
V gene: TRBV29-1
J gene: TRBJ2-7
CDR3 protein: CSVRLTGVGYEQYF
CDR3 DNA: TGCAGCGTTAGATTGACAGGGGTAGGCTACGAGCAGTACTTC